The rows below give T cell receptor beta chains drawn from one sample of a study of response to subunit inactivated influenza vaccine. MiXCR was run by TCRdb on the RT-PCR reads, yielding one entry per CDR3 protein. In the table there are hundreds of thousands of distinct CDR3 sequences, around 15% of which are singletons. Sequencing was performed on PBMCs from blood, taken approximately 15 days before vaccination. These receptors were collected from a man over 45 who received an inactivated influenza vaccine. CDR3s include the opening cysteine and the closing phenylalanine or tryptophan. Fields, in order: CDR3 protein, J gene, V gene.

CDR3aa: CASSDARQPNEKLFF; j_gene: TRBJ1-4; v_gene: TRBV6-1
CDR3aa: CSARVVEEQFF; j_gene: TRBJ2-1; v_gene: TRBV20-1
CDR3aa: CASSLTPTLGLHYGYTF; j_gene: TRBJ1-2; v_gene: TRBV12-3/TRBV12-4
CDR3aa: CASSQLRDGDTQYF; j_gene: TRBJ2-3; v_gene: TRBV25-1
CDR3aa: CASSRGTSDYEQYF; j_gene: TRBJ2-7; v_gene: TRBV5-1
CDR3aa: CASSQGGGGEAFF; j_gene: TRBJ1-1; v_gene: TRBV5-1
CDR3aa: CASSVIARGEQYF; j_gene: TRBJ2-7; v_gene: TRBV2
CDR3aa: CSVVPGQGAYEQYF; j_gene: TRBJ2-7; v_gene: TRBV29-1
CDR3aa: CASSRGRGPNEQFF; j_gene: TRBJ2-1; v_gene: TRBV19
CDR3aa: CASSLVVGGNEQFF; j_gene: TRBJ2-1; v_gene: TRBV5-6
CDR3aa: CASRPPGDRVDEQYF; j_gene: TRBJ2-7; v_gene: TRBV28
CDR3aa: CASSLAYRGLESGANVLTF; j_gene: TRBJ2-6; v_gene: TRBV5-6
CDR3aa: CSVEEGPNTEAFF; j_gene: TRBJ1-1; v_gene: TRBV29-1
CDR3aa: CSARKSEQDRGYTF; j_gene: TRBJ1-2; v_gene: TRBV20-1
CDR3aa: CASSHLPSGAGNEQYF; j_gene: TRBJ2-7; v_gene: TRBV4-3
CDR3aa: CAGQGKGGELFF; j_gene: TRBJ2-2; v_gene: TRBV4-2
CDR3aa: CASSPGRLSDTQYF; j_gene: TRBJ2-3; v_gene: TRBV7-9
CDR3aa: CASSLRGRLAGAWEQFF; j_gene: TRBJ2-1; v_gene: TRBV12-3/TRBV12-4
CDR3aa: CASRTIGSGYGYTF; j_gene: TRBJ1-2; v_gene: TRBV6-1
CDR3aa: CAGRSYPSYNEQFF; j_gene: TRBJ2-1; v_gene: TRBV30
CDR3aa: CASVGVWGQGSTGELFF; j_gene: TRBJ2-2; v_gene: TRBV12-3/TRBV12-4
CDR3aa: CASSQSTRGYTF; j_gene: TRBJ1-2; v_gene: TRBV3-1
CDR3aa: CASSTATNYGYTF; j_gene: TRBJ1-2; v_gene: TRBV12-3/TRBV12-4
CDR3aa: CSVRAGGVYEQYF; j_gene: TRBJ2-7; v_gene: TRBV29-1
CDR3aa: CASSPLGWGAHGDTQYF; j_gene: TRBJ2-3; v_gene: TRBV18
CDR3aa: CASSGQPPNYGYTF; j_gene: TRBJ1-2; v_gene: TRBV6-1
CDR3aa: CASSPAGTVISNEQFF; j_gene: TRBJ2-1; v_gene: TRBV18
CDR3aa: CASSDRDRASYEQYF; j_gene: TRBJ2-7; v_gene: TRBV12-3/TRBV12-4
CDR3aa: CASSLAGTSGSYEQFF; j_gene: TRBJ2-1; v_gene: TRBV11-2
CDR3aa: CASSPLGGSNTEAFF; j_gene: TRBJ1-1; v_gene: TRBV7-2
CDR3aa: CASSYPDAGANVLTF; j_gene: TRBJ2-6; v_gene: TRBV5-1
CDR3aa: CSAAYNEQFF; j_gene: TRBJ2-1; v_gene: TRBV20-1
CDR3aa: CASSQVLRPTGGEQYF; j_gene: TRBJ2-7; v_gene: TRBV3-1
CDR3aa: CASSRTAFEQYF; j_gene: TRBJ2-7; v_gene: TRBV7-2
CDR3aa: CASSFGTGVLDTQYF; j_gene: TRBJ2-3; v_gene: TRBV12-3/TRBV12-4
CDR3aa: CASTTRGRVRNPSYNEQFF; j_gene: TRBJ2-1; v_gene: TRBV4-2
CDR3aa: CASSQYGTYTYEQYF; j_gene: TRBJ2-7; v_gene: TRBV3-1
CDR3aa: CASSQRMGDTGELFF; j_gene: TRBJ2-2; v_gene: TRBV18
CDR3aa: CASRGGASAFKDEQFF; j_gene: TRBJ2-1; v_gene: TRBV19
CDR3aa: CASSALTGALNAEAFF; j_gene: TRBJ1-1; v_gene: TRBV5-1
CDR3aa: CASSLDRGYGTDTQYF; j_gene: TRBJ2-3; v_gene: TRBV12-3/TRBV12-4
CDR3aa: CASSLGGAYFYEQYF; j_gene: TRBJ2-7; v_gene: TRBV28
CDR3aa: CATSRDKGGFHEQYF; j_gene: TRBJ2-7; v_gene: TRBV15
CDR3aa: CASSETGTVYGYTF; j_gene: TRBJ1-2; v_gene: TRBV25-1
CDR3aa: CASSQDWRGEQYF; j_gene: TRBJ2-7; v_gene: TRBV4-3
CDR3aa: CASSHVDTQYF; j_gene: TRBJ2-3; v_gene: TRBV3-1
CDR3aa: CSARPGTSGPMKQFF; j_gene: TRBJ2-1; v_gene: TRBV20-1
CDR3aa: CASRRNRGANVLTF; j_gene: TRBJ2-6; v_gene: TRBV6-1
CDR3aa: CASGLASLAGGFQETQYF; j_gene: TRBJ2-5; v_gene: TRBV5-5
CDR3aa: CAARASGGAGADTQYF; j_gene: TRBJ2-3; v_gene: TRBV12-3/TRBV12-4
CDR3aa: CASNEGLDTDTQYF; j_gene: TRBJ2-3; v_gene: TRBV27
CDR3aa: CASSLVEGALNQPQHF; j_gene: TRBJ1-5; v_gene: TRBV28
CDR3aa: CASSSQGVNEKLFF; j_gene: TRBJ1-4; v_gene: TRBV7-2
CDR3aa: CASSLGSVQDTQYF; j_gene: TRBJ2-5; v_gene: TRBV5-1
CDR3aa: CSAPLAGVYEQYF; j_gene: TRBJ2-7; v_gene: TRBV20-1